This TCR beta chain was captured in a study of T cell repertoires in cytomegalovirus infection. TCRdb redid the calling of the reads with MiXCR, one entry per CDR3 protein. The repertoire has approximately 590,000 distinct CDR3 sequences, 35% to 50% of them found once; the top ten carry 48%. This clonotype appeared a few times. Antigen unknown. The germline V gene has CDR1 SEHNR and CDR2 FQNEAQ (reference sequence). Unmatched junction bases numbered 6, after V lost 5 bases and J lost 4 bases. This CDR3 is built from 15 residues. The TCR comes from a human donor in good health (CMV status not recorded). Some clones in this sample may be carry-over from other donors' samples. The chain recombines TRBV7-9 with TRBJ1-5; 9 nucleotides align to TRBD1. The source was cultured PBMCs, collected from culture after CMV antigen stimulation. This CDR3 is CASSPLTGGNQPQHF. CDR3 nucleotide sequence: TGTGCCAGCAGCCCGCTGACAGGGGGGAATCAGCCCCAGCATTTT.